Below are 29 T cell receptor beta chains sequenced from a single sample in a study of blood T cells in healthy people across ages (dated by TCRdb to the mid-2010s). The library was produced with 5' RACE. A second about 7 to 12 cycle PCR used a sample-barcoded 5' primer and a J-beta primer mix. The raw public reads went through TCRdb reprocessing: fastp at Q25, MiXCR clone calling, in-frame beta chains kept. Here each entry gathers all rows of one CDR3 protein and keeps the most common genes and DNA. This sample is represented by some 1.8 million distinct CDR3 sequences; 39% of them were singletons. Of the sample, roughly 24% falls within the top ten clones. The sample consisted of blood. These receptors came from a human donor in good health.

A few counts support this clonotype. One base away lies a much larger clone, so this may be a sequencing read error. The CDR3 nucleotides read TGTGCCAGCAACGGACAGACAAGCTCTGGGGCCAACGTCCTGACTTTC. Encoded protein: CASNGQTSSGANVLTF. This chain joins TRBV9 and TRBJ2-6, with a tentative D call TRBD1 (6 bases). The CDR3 spans 16 residues. V gave up 6 bases and J gave up 0 bases, with 13 bases separating them. Germline assignment: CDR1 SGDLS and CDR2 YYNGEE.

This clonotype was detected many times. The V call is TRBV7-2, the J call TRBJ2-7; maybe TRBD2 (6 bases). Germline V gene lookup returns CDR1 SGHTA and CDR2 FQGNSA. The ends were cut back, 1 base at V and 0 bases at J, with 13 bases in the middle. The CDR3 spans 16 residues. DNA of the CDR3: TGTGCCAGCAGCTTAGGCCGGGGACTCTTCTCCTACGAGCAGTACTTC. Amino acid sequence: CASSLGRGLFSYEQYF.

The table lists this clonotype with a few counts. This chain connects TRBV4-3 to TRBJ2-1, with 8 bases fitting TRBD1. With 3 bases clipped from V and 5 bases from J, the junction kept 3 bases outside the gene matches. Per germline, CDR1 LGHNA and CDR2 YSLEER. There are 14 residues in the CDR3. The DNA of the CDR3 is TGCGCCAGCAGCCACGGGACAGGCGACAATGAGCAGTTCTTC. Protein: CASSHGTGDNEQFF.

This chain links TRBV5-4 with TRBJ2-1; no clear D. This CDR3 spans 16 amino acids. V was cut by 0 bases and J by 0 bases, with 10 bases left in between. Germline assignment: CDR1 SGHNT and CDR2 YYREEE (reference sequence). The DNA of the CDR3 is TGTGCCAGCAGCTTGGATCTGAGGAGCTCCTACAATGAGCAGTTCTTC. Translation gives CASSLDLRSSYNEQFF.

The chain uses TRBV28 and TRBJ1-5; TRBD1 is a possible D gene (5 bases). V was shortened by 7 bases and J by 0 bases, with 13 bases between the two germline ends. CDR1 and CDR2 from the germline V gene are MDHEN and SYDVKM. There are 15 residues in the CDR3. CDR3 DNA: TGTGCCAGCACCCCCGGGGGGGTTAGCAATCAGCCCCAGCATTTT. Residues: CASTPGGVSNQPQHF.

The CDR3 DNA reads as TGTGCCAGCAGTTTCGGAGGCGGGGGGGCTGAGGAGACCCAGTACTTC. Translated, it gives CASSFGGGGAEETQYF. The chain carries TRBV12-3 or TRBV12-4 and TRBJ2-5, with 9 bases matching TRBD2. This CDR3 has 16 residues. V trimming: 3 bases; J trimming: 5 bases; junction bases outside the gene matches: 10.

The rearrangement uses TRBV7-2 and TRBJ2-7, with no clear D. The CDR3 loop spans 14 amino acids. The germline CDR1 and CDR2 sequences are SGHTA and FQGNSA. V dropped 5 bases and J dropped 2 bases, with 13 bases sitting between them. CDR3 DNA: TGTGCCAGCAGCGGCCGGACGGCTCCCTACGAGCAGTACTTC. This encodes CASSGRTAPYEQYF.

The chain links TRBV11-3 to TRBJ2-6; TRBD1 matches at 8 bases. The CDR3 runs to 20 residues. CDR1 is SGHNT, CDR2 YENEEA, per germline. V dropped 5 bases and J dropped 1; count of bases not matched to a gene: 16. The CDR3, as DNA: TGTGCCAGCAGCACGGACACCGGGACAGGTTCTATATCTGGGGCCAACGTCCTGACTTTC. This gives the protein CASSTDTGTGSISGANVLTF. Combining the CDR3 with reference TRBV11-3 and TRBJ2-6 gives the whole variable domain EAGVVQSPRYKIIEKKQPVAFWCNPISGHNTLYWYLQNLGQGPELLIRYENEEAVDDSQLPKDRFSAERLKGVDSTLKIQPAELGDSAVYLCASSTDTGTGSISGANVLTFGAGSRLTVL.

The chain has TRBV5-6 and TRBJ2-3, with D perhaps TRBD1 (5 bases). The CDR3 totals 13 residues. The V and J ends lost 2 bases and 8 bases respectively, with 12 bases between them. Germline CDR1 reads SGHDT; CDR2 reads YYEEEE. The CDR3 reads CASSFLGAVTQYF. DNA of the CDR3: TGTGCCAGCAGCTTTCTAGGGGCGGTTACGCAGTATTTT.

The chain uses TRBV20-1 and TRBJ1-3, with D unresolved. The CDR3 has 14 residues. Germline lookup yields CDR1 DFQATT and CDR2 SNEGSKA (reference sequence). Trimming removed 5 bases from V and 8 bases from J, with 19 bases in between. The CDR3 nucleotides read TGCAGTGCTGTATCTCCTCAAAAGGGTCACACCATATATTTT. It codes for CSAVSPQKGHTIYF.

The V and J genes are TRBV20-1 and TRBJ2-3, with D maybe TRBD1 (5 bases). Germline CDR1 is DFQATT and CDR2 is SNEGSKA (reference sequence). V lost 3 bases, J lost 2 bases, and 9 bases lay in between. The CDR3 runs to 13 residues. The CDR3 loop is CSASQGITDTQYF. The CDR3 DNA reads TGCAGTGCTAGTCAGGGTATCACAGATACGCAGTATTTT.

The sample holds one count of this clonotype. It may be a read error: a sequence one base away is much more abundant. The CDR3 bases are TGCGCCGGCAGCTTGGTAGGCGACGTCTATGGCTACACCTTC. This sequence encodes CAGSLVGDVYGYTF. V usage is TRBV5-1 and J usage is TRBJ1-2; D call uncertain. CDR3 length: 14 residues. From germline, CDR1 is SGHRS and CDR2 YFSETQ.

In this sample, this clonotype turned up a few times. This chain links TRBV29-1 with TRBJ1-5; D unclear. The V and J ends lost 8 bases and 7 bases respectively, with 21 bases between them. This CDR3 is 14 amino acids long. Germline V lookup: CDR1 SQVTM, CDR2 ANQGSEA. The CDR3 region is CSLRRRNLRQPQHF. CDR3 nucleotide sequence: TGCAGCCTCAGAAGACGGAATTTGCGACAGCCCCAGCATTTT.

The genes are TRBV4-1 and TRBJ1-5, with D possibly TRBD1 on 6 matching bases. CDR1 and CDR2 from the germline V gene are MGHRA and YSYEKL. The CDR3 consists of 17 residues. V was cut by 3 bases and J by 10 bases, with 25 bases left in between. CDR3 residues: CASSQDPGTSSTVPQHF. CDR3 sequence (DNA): TGCGCCAGCAGCCAGGACCCCGGGACATCCTCCACCGTTCCCCAGCATTTT.

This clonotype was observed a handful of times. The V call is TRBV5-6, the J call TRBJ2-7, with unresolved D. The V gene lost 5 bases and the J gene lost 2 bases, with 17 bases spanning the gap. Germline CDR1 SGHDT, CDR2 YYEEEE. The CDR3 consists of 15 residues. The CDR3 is CASSAETGPPYEQYF. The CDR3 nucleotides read TGTGCCAGCAGTGCCGAAACCGGGCCCCCCTACGAGCAGTACTTC.

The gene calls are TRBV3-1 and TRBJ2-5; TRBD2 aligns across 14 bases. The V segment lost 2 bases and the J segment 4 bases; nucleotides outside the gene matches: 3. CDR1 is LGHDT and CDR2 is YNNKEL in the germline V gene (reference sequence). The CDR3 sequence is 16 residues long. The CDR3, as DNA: TGTGCCAGCAGCCAACCTGGACTAGCGGGGGGAGAGACCCAGTACTTC. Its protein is CASSQPGLAGGETQYF.

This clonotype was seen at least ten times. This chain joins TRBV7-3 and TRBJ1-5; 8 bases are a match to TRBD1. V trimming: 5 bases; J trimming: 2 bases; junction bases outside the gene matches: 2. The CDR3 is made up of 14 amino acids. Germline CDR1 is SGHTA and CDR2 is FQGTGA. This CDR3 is CASSDRGGNQPQHF. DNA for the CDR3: TGTGCCAGCAGCGACAGGGGTGGCAATCAGCCCCAGCATTTT.

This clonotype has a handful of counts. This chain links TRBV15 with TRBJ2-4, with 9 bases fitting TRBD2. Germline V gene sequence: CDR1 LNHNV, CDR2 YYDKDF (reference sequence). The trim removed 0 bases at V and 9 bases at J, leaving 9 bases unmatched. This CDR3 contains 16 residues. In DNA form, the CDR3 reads TGTGCCACCAGCAGAGATCTAGGTAGCGGGGGTAGCATTCAGTACTTC. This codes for CATSRDLGSGGSIQYF.

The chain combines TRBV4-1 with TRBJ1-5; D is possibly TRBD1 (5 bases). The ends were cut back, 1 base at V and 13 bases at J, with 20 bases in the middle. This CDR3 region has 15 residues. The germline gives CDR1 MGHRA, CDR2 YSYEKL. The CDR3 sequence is CASSQVGDTVGLQHF. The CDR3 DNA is TGCGCCAGCAGCCAAGTAGGGGATACAGTGGGCCTACAGCATTTT.

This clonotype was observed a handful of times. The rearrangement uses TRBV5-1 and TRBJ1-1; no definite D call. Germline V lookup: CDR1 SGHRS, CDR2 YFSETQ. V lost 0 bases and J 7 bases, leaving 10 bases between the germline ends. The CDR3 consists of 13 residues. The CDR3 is CASSLVELGEAFF. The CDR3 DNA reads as TGCGCCAGCAGCTTGGTCGAATTGGGTGAAGCTTTCTTT.

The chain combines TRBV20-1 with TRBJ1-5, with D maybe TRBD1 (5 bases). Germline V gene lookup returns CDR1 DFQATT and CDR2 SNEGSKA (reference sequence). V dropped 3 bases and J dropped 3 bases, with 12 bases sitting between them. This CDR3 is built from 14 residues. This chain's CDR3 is CSASEGTINQPQHF. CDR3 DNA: TGCAGTGCTAGCGAAGGGACGATCAATCAGCCCCAGCATTTT.

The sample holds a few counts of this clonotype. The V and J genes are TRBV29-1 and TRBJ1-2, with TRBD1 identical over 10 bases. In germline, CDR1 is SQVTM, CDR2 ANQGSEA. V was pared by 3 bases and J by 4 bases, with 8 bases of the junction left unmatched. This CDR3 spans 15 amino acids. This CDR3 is CSVEGQGKDTYGYTF. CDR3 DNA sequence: TGCAGCGTTGAGGGACAGGGGAAGGATACCTATGGCTACACCTTC.

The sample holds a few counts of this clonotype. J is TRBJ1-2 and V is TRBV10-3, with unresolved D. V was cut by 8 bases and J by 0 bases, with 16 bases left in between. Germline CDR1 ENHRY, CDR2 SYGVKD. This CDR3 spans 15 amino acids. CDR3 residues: CAIGGSQSTNYGYTF. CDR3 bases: TGTGCCATCGGCGGCAGTCAGTCCACTAACTATGGCTACACCTTC.

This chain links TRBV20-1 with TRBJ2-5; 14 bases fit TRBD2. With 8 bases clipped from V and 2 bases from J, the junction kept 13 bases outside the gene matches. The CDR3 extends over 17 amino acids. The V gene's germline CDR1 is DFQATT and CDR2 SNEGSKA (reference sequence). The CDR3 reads CSMSGTSGGAGQETQYF. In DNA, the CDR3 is TGCAGTATGTCCGGGACTAGCGGGGGCGCGGGTCAAGAGACCCAGTACTTC.

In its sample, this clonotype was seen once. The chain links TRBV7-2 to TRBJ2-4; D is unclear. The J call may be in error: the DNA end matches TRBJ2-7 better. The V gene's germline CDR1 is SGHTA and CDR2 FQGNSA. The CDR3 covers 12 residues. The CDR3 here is CASTGSAYEQYF. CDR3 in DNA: TGTGCCAGCACGGGTTCCGCCTACGAGCAGTACTTC.

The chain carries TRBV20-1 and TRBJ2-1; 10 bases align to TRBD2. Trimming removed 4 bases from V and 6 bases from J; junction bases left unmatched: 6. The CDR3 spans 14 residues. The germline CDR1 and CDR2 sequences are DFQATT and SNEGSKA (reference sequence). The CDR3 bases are TGCAGTGCTACCTCTAGCGGGGGCCTCAATGAGCAGTTCTTC. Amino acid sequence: CSATSSGGLNEQFF.

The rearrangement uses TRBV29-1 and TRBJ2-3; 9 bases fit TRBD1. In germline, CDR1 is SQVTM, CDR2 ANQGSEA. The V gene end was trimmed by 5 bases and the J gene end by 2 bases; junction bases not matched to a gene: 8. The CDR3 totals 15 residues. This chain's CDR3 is CSVTTGQGITDTQYF. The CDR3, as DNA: TGCAGCGTTACGACGGGACAGGGAATCACAGATACGCAGTATTTT.

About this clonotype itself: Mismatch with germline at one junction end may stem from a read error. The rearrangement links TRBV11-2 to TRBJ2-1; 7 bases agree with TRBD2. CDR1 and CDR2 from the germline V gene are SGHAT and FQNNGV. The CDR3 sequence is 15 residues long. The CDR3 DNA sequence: TGTGCCAGCGGCTTAGGAGCCGGGGGGTACAATGAGCAGTTCTTC. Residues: CASGLGAGGYNEQFF.

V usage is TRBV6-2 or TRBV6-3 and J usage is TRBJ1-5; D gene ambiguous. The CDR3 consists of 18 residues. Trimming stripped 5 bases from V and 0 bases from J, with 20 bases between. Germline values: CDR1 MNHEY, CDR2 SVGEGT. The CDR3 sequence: CASSQYLGGRLSNQPQHF. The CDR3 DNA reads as TGTGCCAGCAGTCAATACTTAGGAGGCAGACTTAGCAATCAGCCCCAGCATTTT.